Following are 16 T cell receptor beta chains from one sample sequenced in a study of T cells in localized non-small cell lung cancer. TCRdb keeps only in-frame clones here, not all; method: immunoSEQ multiplex PCR. This table has around 29,000 clones, 92% appearing once. Sequenced material: peripheral blood mononuclear cells, taken before any cancer treatment. The receptors shown here come from a woman aged 35-75 years with stage III lung adenocarcinoma.

V usage is TRBV5-6 and J usage is TRBJ1-1; D is unclear. V was cut by 0 bases and J by 1 base, with 4 bases left in between. This CDR3 has 13 residues. Germline CDR1 and CDR2: SGHDT and YYEEEE. CDR3 sequence (DNA): TGTGCCAGCAGCTTGGGCACGAACACTGAAGCTTTCTTT. It specifies CASSLGTNTEAFF.

The chain couples TRBV7-2 to TRBJ2-1, with TRBD2 identical over 9 bases. Germline V lookup: CDR1 SGHTA, CDR2 FQGNSA. The CDR3 is 15 residues long. Trimming took 1 base from V and 7 from J; bases not matched to a gene: 5. The DNA of the CDR3 is TGTGCCAGCAGCTTAGGCCTAGCGGGGAGAAATGAGCAGTTCTTC. Its protein product is CASSLGLAGRNEQFF.

The V call is TRBV2, the J call TRBJ1-2, with 11 bases that match TRBD1. V lost 6 bases to trimming and J lost 4 bases; unmatched junction nucleotides: 10. The CDR3 totals 16 residues. Germline V gene data show CDR1 as SNHLY and CDR2 as FYNNEI. The CDR3 nucleotides read TGTGCCAGCAGACGGACAGGGGGCGCTTTTGGCTATGGCTACACCTTC. Amino acid sequence: CASRRTGGAFGYGYTF. Full variable domain (outside the CDR3, taken from reference TRBV2 and TRBJ1-2): EPEVTQTPSHQVTQMGQEVILRCVPISNHLYFYWYRQILGQKVEFLVSFYNNEISEKSEIFDDQFSVERPDGSNFTLKIRSTKLEDSAMYFCASRRTGGAFGYGYTFGSGTRLTVV.

The chain combines TRBV5-1 with TRBJ2-1; D gene uncertain. This CDR3 has 15 residues. The germline V gene has CDR1 SGHRS and CDR2 YFSETQ. V lost 0 bases to trimming and J lost 3 bases, with 10 bases between them. DNA of the CDR3: TGCGCCAGCAGCTTGGGACCCGGTCACTACAATGAGCAGTTCTTC. It translates to CASSLGPGHYNEQFF.

This chain links TRBV7-8 with TRBJ1-2; D is possibly TRBD1 (5 bases). V was clipped by 1 base and J by 6 bases, with 12 bases between them. The CDR3 extends over 14 amino acids. Germline CDR1 SGHVS, CDR2 FQNEAQ. The CDR3 protein is CASSLEGRVDGYTF. The CDR3 nucleotides read TGTGCCAGCAGCTTAGAGGGCAGGGTTGATGGCTACACCTTC.

The chain combines TRBV7-8 with TRBJ2-2; a weak D match, TRBD1 (6 bases). The germline V gene has CDR1 SGHVS and CDR2 FQNEAQ. This CDR3 region has 16 residues. Deletions cut 7 bases from V and 2 bases from J, with 17 bases between. DNA of the CDR3: TGTGCCAGCACCCTAACAGGGATCGGTAACACCGGGGAGCTGTTTTTT. As protein: CASTLTGIGNTGELFF.

This clone was detected once. The V call is TRBV19, the J call TRBJ2-3, with TRBD2 identical over 9 bases. This CDR3 contains 16 residues. Germline lookup yields CDR1 LNHDA and CDR2 SQIVND (reference sequence). V was pared by 2 bases and J by 7 bases, with 10 bases of the junction left unmatched. CDR3 sequence reads: CASSITASGNIHTQYF. In DNA form, the CDR3 reads TGTGCCAGTAGTATAACCGCTAGCGGGAATATTCATACGCAGTATTTT. Together with reference TRBV19 and TRBJ2-3, the CDR3 gives the full variable domain: DGGITQSPKYLFRKEGQNVTLSCEQNLNHDAMYWYRQDPGQGLRLIYYSQIVNDFQKGDIAEGYSVSREKKESFPLTVTSAQKNPTAFYLCASSITASGNIHTQYFGPGTRLTVL.

The chain recombines TRBV5-1 with TRBJ2-2; 10 bases fit TRBD1. J lost 6 bases, V lost 2 bases, and 4 bases had no gene match. Germline V gene sequence: CDR1 SGHRS, CDR2 YFSETQ. The CDR3 extends over 15 amino acids. CDR3 bases: TGCGCCAGCAGCTTCGGGACAGGGGTTCCCGGGGAGCTGTTTTTT. It encodes CASSFGTGVPGELFF. The whole variable domain, filled in from reference TRBV5-1 and TRBJ2-2, reads KAGVTQTPRYLIKTRGQQVTLSCSPISGHRSVSWYQQTPGQGLQFLFEYFSETQRNKGNFPGRFSGRQFSNSRSEMNVSTLELGDSALYLCASSFGTGVPGELFFGEGSRLTVL.

This chain connects TRBV9 to TRBJ2-3; TRBD2 matches 8 bases. The CDR3 runs to 16 residues. The germline V gene has CDR1 SGDLS and CDR2 YYNGEE. The trim removed 0 bases at V and 2 bases at J, leaving 5 bases unmatched. CDR3 sequence: CASSVVASGYTDTQYF. The CDR3 DNA is TGTGCCAGCAGCGTAGTTGCTAGCGGGTACACAGATACGCAGTATTTT.

V is TRBV6-6 and J is TRBJ1-2, with D tentatively TRBD1 (5 bases). The CDR3 is 14 amino acids. Germline assignment: CDR1 MNHNY and CDR2 SVGAGI (reference sequence). V gave up 0 bases and J gave up 3 bases, with 8 bases separating them. CDR3 in DNA: TGTGCCAGCAGTTACTCTCCGGGACACTATGGCTACACCTTC. Its translation is CASSYSPGHYGYTF.

V usage is TRBV18 and J usage is TRBJ2-7; tentatively, D is TRBD1 (5 bases). Trimming removed 2 bases from V and 4 bases from J, with 15 bases in between. The germline gives CDR1 KGHSH, CDR2 LQKENI. The CDR3 is 15 residues long. The CDR3 region has the DNA TGTGCCAGCTCACCAACCTCCCAGGGTGGGTACGAGCAGTACTTC. Amino acid sequence: CASSPTSQGGYEQYF.

The rearrangement links TRBV7-9 to TRBJ1-1; weak D call: TRBD1 (5 bases). Germline CDR1 reads SEHNR; CDR2 reads FQNEAQ (reference sequence). V was cut by 3 bases and J by 4 bases, with 12 bases left in between. CDR3 size: 14 residues. In nucleotides, the CDR3 is TGTGCCAGCAGCTTCCCGACTGGGGGCACTGAAGCTTTCTTT. Protein sequence: CASSFPTGGTEAFF. The complete variable domain, with remaining parts taken from reference TRBV7-9 and TRBJ1-1, reads DTGVSQNPRHKITKRGQNVTFRCDPISEHNRLYWYRQTLGQGPEFLTYFQNEAQLEKSRLLSDRFSAERPKGSFSTLEIQRTEQGDSAMYLCASSFPTGGTEAFFGQGTRLTVV.

V and J are TRBV28 and TRBJ2-1, with TRBD1 matching 10 bases. The germline gives CDR1 MDHEN, CDR2 SYDVKM. The CDR3 covers 16 residues. V shed 4 bases and J 7 bases; nucleotides not matched to a gene: 10. The CDR3 DNA reads as TGTGCCAGCAGTTCCCGACAGGGGGCGGGTCGGAATGAGCAGTTCTTC. Translation: CASSSRQGAGRNEQFF.

The table lists this clone with a few counts. The same CDR3 also results from other DNA sequences found in this sample. Here the CDR3 DNA reads TGCGCCAGCAGCCAAACTGTAGCGGGGGGCGGGGAGGAGACCCAGTACTTC. This codes for CASSQTVAGGGEETQYF. V usage is TRBV4-1 and J usage is TRBJ2-5, with 10 bases identical to TRBD2. This CDR3 comprises 17 residues. V dropped 2 bases and J dropped 5; count of bases not matched to a gene: 11. CDR1 is MGHRA and CDR2 is YSYEKL in the germline V gene.

V usage is TRBV2 and J usage is TRBJ1-2, with D unclear. CDR1 and CDR2 from the germline V gene are SNHLY and FYNNEI. Trimming left V 6 bases short and J 2 bases short, with 7 bases between. The CDR3 spans 12 residues. CDR3 DNA sequence: TGTGCCAGCAGCGAACAGAACTATGGCTACACCTTC. This translates into CASSEQNYGYTF.

The chain uses TRBV7-2 and TRBJ2-5, with unresolved D. Germline loops: CDR1 SGHTA, CDR2 FQGNSA. The CDR3 contains 16 residues. Trimming took off 1 base at V and 0 bases at J, with 12 bases between the two ends. This CDR3 is CASSLVGVNYQETQYF. CDR3 DNA: TGTGCCAGCAGCTTAGTTGGAGTAAATTACCAAGAGACCCAGTACTTC.